Listed below are T cell receptor beta chains from one sample, sequenced in a study of HIV-infected patients and healthy controls. One entry per CDR3 protein, called by TCRdb with MiXCR from the 5' RACE reads. The table has 18,000 or so distinct CDR3 sequences, approximately 9.5% seen once; the top ten hold 6.5% to 8%. The material sequenced was blood. The receptors derive from an adult in good health. Both conserved end residues are part of each CDR3. Fields, in order: D gene, V gene, clone size, J gene, CDR3 protein, CDR3 DNA. The D gene is left open where the match is weak. Size tells how often a clone was seen (once, few, many) or the class of an expanded clone, and some rows leave it out.

NA,TRBV11-2,medium-sized,TRBJ2-4,CASEGSENIQYF,TGTGCCAGCGAAGGCTCGGAAAACATTCAGTACTTC
TRBD2,TRBV5-1,many,TRBJ2-3,CASSSGTGGRAFQRQYF,TGCGCCAGCAGCTCAGGAACGGGCGGGAGGGCCTTTCAGAGGCAGTATTTT
NA,TRBV10-3,many,TRBJ2-3,CAISVDGFTDTQYF,TGTGCCATCAGTGTAGACGGATTCACAGATACGCAGTATTTT
TRBD2,TRBV29-1,medium-sized,TRBJ2-5,CSVDRLAAAETQYF,TGCAGCGTTGATAGACTAGCGGCCGCGGAGACCCAGTACTTC
NA,TRBV2,many,TRBJ2-7,CASSESRSSSYEQYF,TGTGCCAGCAGTGAAAGCCGTTCTTCCTCCTACGAGCAGTACTTC
TRBD2,TRBV2,many,TRBJ2-2,CASSDGLSGPNTGELFF,TGTGCCAGCAGTGATGGTCTTAGCGGGCCGAACACCGGGGAGCTGTTTTTT
NA,TRBV29-1,many,TRBJ2-2,CSVGQSFTGELFF,TGCAGCGTTGGACAGTCTTTCACCGGGGAGCTGTTTTTT
NA,TRBV30,many,TRBJ2-1,CAWREGNEQFF,TGTGCCTGGAGAGAGGGCAATGAGCAGTTCTTC
NA,TRBV5-1,many,TRBJ2-1,CASRWAMDQGEQFF,TGCGCCAGCAGGTGGGCGATGGACCAAGGTGAGCAGTTCTTC
NA,TRBV5-1,NA,TRBJ2-7,CASSFGGSYEQYF,TGCGCCAGCAGCTTTGGAGGGTCCTACGAGCAGTACTTC
NA,TRBV7-6,many,TRBJ1-4,CASSQLGAATNEKLFF,TGTGCCAGCAGCCAATTAGGGGCCGCAACTAATGAAAAACTGTTTTTT
NA,TRBV7-2,many,TRBJ2-5,CASRKGHQETQYF,TGTGCCAGCAGAAAGGGTCACCAAGAGACCCAGTACTTC
NA,TRBV11-2,medium-sized,TRBJ1-1,CASRNTRGKGTEAFF,TGTGCCAGCAGGAACACTCGGGGGAAGGGCACTGAAGCTTTCTTT
NA,TRBV27,NA,TRBJ2-4,CASSPNPGQLAKNIQYF,TGTGCCAGCAGTCCCAATCCGGGACAATTGGCCAAAAACATTCAGTACTTC
TRBD2,TRBV12-3/TRBV12-4,many,TRBJ2-1,CASSPRGLAGLMGQFF,TGTGCCAGCAGTCCTCGTGGGCTAGCGGGATTGATGGGGCAGTTCTTC